The entry below describes one T cell receptor (beta chain). The antigen is not known. The data stem from a study of siplizumab effects on memory and regulatory T cells. Approximately 100,000 TCR templates underwent assay in every sample. Assay: immunoSEQ multiplex PCR; the TCRdb copy retains only in-frame clones and omits some. The sample lists around 78,000 clones, about 90% occurring once. Study results and limitations: Suppressive function of proliferating Tregs from siplizumab cultures was not confirmed. Sequences below about 10^-5 frequency were poorly captured. As a result, only a minor fraction of alloreactive clones mapped to unstimulated subsets.

CDR3 length: 15 residues. Trimming took 6 bases from V and 6 from J; bases not matched to a gene: 5. CDR1 MNHNY and CDR2 SVGAGI come from the germline V gene (reference sequence). This TCR was recovered from a human donor in good health. The sequencing input was CD8+ T cells sorted from blood. The chain couples TRBV6-6 to TRBJ2-2, with 12 nucleotides matching TRBD2. The CDR3 DNA reads TGTGCCAGCAGCCCCCGACTAGCGGGAGCCGGGGAGCTGTTTTTT. It encodes CASSPRLAGAGELFF.